This T cell receptor beta chain was retrieved from a study of CD8 T cells in ankylosing spondylitis. General observations from the study: Seven to nine highly homologous variants formed a TCR beta motif that appeared characteristic of ankylosing spondylitis blood. As reported, disease-linked clones showed significant enrichment in matched ankylosing spondylitis synovial fluid.

TCRdb analysed the 5' RACE reads with MiXCR anew, one entry per CDR3 protein. The sample carries about 700,000 distinct CDR3 sequences, roughly 19% recorded once. With 5 bases removed from V and 1 base from J, the gap between germline ends came to 11 bases. CDR3 length: 14 residues. Germline CDR1 reads MNHNS; CDR2 reads SASEGT. Notes on this clonotype: What it binds is unknown.

Specimen: blood, either unsorted or a sorted T cell fraction (not recorded which). This TCR was recovered from a male donor with ankylosing spondylitis. This rearrangement joins TRBV6-1 to TRBJ2-5; D is possibly TRBD1 (5 bases). CDR3 bases: TGTGCCAGCAGTCCCCTGACAGCCCAAGAGACCCAGTACTTC. It codes for CASSPLTAQETQYF.